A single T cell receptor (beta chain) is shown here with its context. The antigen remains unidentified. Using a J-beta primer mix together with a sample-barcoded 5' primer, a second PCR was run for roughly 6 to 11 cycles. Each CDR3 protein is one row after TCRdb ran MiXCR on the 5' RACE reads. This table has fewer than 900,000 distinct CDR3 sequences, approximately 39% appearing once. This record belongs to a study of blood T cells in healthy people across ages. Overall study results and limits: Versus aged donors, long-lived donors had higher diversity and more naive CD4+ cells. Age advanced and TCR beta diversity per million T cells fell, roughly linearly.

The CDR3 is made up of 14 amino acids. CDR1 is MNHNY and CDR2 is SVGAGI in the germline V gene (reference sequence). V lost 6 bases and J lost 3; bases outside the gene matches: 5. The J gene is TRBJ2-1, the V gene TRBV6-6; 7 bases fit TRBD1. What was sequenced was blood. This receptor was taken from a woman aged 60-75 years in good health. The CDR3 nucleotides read TGTGCCAGCAGCAAGGGGGACAGCTACAATGAGCAGTTCTTC. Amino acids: CASSKGDSYNEQFF.